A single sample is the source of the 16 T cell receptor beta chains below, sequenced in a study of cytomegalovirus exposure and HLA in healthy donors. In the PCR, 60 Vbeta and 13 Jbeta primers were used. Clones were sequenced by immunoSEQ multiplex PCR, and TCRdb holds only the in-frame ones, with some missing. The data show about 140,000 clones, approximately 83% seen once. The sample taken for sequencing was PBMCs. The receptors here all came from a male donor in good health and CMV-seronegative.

The chain's CDR3 is CASSRRQGGTYEQYF. The CDR3 nucleotides read TGTGCCAGCAGCCGAAGACAGGGGGGGACCTACGAGCAGTACTTC. This chain uses TRBV7-2 with TRBJ2-5; 9 nucleotides line up with TRBD1. The J call may be incorrect, as the DNA end agrees better with TRBJ2-7. CDR3 length equals 15 residues. Per germline, CDR1 SGHTA and CDR2 FQGNSA.

The CDR3 protein is CSVEGIGLAGDPSSYEQYF. The CDR3, as DNA: TGCAGCGTTGAAGGGATAGGGCTAGCGGGGGACCCGAGCTCCTACGAGCAGTACTTC. The genes are TRBV29-1 and TRBJ2-7, with TRBD2 matching 10 bases. J gave up 0 bases and V 1 base, and 15 bases lay outside the gene matches. Germline values: CDR1 SQVTM, CDR2 ANQGSEA. The CDR3 is made up of 19 amino acids.

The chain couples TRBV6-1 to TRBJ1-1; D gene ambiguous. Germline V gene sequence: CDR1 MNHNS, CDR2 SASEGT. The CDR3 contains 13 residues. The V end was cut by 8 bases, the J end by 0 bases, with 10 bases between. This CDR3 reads CASRELVNTEAFF. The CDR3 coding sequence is TGTGCCAGCCGGGAGCTGGTGAACACTGAAGCTTTCTTT.

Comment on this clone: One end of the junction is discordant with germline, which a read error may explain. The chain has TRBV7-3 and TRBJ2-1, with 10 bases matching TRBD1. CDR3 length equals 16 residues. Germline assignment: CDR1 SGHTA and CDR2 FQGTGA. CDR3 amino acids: CAGSLTNQGTGAGQFF. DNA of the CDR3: TGTGCCGGCAGCCTCACAAACCAGGGGACAGGGGCTGGGCAGTTCTTC.

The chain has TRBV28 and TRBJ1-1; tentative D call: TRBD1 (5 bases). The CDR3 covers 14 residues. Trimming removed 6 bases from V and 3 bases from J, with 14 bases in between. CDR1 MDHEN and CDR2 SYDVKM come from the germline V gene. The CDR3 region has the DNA TGTGCCAGCAGCCCCCCGGGGGGGTACACTGAAGCTTTCTTT. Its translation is CASSPPGGYTEAFF.

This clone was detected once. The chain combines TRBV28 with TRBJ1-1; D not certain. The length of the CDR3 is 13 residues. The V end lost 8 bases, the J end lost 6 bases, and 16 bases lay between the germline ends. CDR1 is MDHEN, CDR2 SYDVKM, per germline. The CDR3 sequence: CASHIGNAAEAFF. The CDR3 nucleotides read TGTGCCAGCCACATCGGGAACGCAGCTGAAGCTTTCTTT.

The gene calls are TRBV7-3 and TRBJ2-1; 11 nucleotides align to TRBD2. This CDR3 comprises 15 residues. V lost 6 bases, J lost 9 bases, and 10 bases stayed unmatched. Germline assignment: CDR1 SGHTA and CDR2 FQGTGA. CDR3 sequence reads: CASSSTSGRGGEQFF. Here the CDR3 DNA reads TGTGCCAGCAGTAGTACTAGCGGGAGAGGGGGTGAGCAGTTCTTC.

CDR3 sequence reads: CASSLLTTSGGLYNEQFF. In DNA, the CDR3 is TGTGCCAGCAGCTTACTAACGACTAGCGGGGGCCTCTACAATGAGCAGTTCTTC. The V call is TRBV7-8, the J call TRBJ2-1, with 12 nucleotides matching TRBD2. Trimming at V came to 2 bases and at J to 3 bases, leaving 8 bases not matched to a gene. The CDR3 length is 18 residues. The germline gives CDR1 SGHVS, CDR2 FQNEAQ.

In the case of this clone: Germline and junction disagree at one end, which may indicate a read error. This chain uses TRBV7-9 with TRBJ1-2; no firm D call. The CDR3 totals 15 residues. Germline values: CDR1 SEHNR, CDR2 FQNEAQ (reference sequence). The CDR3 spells CSSSSLQEAYYGYTF. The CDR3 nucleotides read TGTTCCAGCAGCTCCCTTCAGGAAGCTTACTATGGCTACACCTTC. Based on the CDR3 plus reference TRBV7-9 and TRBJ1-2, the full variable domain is DTGVSQNPRHKITKRGQNVTFRCDPISEHNRLYWYRQTLGQGPEFLTYFQNEAQLEKSRLLSDRFSAERPKGSFSTLEIQRTEQGDSAMYLCSSSSLQEAYYGYTFGSGTRLTVV.

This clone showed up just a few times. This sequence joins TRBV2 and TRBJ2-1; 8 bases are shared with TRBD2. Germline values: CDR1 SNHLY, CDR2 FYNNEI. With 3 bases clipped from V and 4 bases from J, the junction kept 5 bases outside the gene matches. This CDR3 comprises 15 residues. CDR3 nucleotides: TGTGCCAGCAGTGATGGCGGGGGGTTTTACAATGAGCAGTTCTTC. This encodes CASSDGGGFYNEQFF.

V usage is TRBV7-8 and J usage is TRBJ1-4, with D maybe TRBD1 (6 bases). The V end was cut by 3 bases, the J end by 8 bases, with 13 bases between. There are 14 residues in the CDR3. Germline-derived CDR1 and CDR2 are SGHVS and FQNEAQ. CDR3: CASSLFRGGEKLFF. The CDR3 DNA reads TGTGCCAGCAGCTTGTTCAGGGGCGGAGAAAAACTGTTTTTT.

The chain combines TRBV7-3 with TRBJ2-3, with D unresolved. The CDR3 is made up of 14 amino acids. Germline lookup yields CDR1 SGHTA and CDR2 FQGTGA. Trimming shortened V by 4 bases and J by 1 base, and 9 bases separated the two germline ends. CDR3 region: CASSSEEGTDTQYF. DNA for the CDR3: TGTGCCAGCAGCTCTGAGGAAGGCACAGATACGCAGTATTTT.

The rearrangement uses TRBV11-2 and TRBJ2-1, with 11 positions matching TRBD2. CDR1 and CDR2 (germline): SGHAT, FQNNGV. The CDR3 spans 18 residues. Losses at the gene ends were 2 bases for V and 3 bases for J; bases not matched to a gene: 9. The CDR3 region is CASSLRLAGGVGYNEQFF. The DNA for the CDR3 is TGTGCCAGCAGCTTACGGCTAGCGGGAGGAGTTGGCTACAATGAGCAGTTCTTC.

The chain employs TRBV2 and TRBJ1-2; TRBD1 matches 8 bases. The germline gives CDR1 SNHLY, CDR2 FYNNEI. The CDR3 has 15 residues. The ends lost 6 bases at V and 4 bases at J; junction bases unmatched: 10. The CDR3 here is CASRAGQGRSYGYTF. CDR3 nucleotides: TGTGCCAGCAGAGCAGGACAGGGTCGTAGCTATGGCTACACCTTC. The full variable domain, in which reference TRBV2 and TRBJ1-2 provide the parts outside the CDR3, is EPEVTQTPSHQVTQMGQEVILRCVPISNHLYFYWYRQILGQKVEFLVSFYNNEISEKSEIFDDQFSVERPDGSNFTLKIRSTKLEDSAMYFCASRAGQGRSYGYTFGSGTRLTVV.

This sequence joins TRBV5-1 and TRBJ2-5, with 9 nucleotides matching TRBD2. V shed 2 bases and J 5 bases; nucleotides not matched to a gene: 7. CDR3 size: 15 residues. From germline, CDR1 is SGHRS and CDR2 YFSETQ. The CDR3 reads CASSFGSSGEETQYF. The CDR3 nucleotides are TGCGCCAGCAGCTTCGGGTCTAGCGGGGAGGAGACCCAGTACTTC.

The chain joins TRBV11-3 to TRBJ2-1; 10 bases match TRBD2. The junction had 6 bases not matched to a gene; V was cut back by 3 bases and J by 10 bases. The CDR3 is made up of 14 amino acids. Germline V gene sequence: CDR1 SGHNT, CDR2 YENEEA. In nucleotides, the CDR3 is TGTGCCAGCAGCTTCAGCGGGGGGGCCAGGGAGCAGTTCTTC. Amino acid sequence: CASSFSGGAREQFF.